This T cell receptor (beta chain) was recorded in a study of regulatory T cells in long-lasting Graves disease. Time point given: newly diagnosed GD, antithyroid drugs for less than 3 months. RNA extracted from PBMCs served as the sequencing template. The authors diagnosed Graves' disease using American Thyroid Association guidelines. TCR beta libraries were built with iRepertoire HTBI primers and Arm-PCR of CDR3 regions. TCRdb analysed the multiplex PCR reads with MiXCR anew, one entry per CDR3 protein. The sample shows 250,000 to 300,000 distinct CDR3 sequences, 15% to 20% of them seen only once. These sequences were also reported in another study, on T cells in Graves' hyperthyroidism and ophthalmopathy.

The sequences come from peripheral blood mononuclear cells (PBMCs), collected at new diagnosis, from a patient treated with antithyroid drugs. The clonotype originates from a woman in her thirties with Graves disease.

The CDR3, as DNA: TGTGCCAGCAGCTTGAAGTCACCCCTCCACTTT. Its translation is CASSLKSPLHF. This chain uses TRBV5-4 with TRBJ1-6; D gene unclear. Germline V CDR1 and CDR2: SGHNT, YYREEE (reference sequence). The CDR3 extends over 11 amino acids. V lost 1 base to trimming and J lost 10 bases, with 3 bases between them.